This T cell receptor beta chain came from a study of blood T cell repertoires in COVID-19. Study-level background: From T cells, B-cell-depleted T cells, or PBMCs came the material, which was cDNA or gDNA.

TCRdb's table, derived via immunoSEQ multiplex PCR, lists solely in-frame clones and lacks some. The sample lists around 180,000 clones, around nine tenths seen once, with 2.1% in the top ten. This TCR was recovered from a man between 65 and 80 years old with active or convalescent COVID-19. The material sequenced was peripheral blood.

The CDR3 DNA reads TGTGCCAGTAGCAACACCGGGGGGGGTTACAATGAGCAGTTCTTC. The encoded protein is CASSNTGGGYNEQFF. The chain combines TRBV19 with TRBJ2-1; 8 positions match TRBD2. Germline values: CDR1 LNHDA, CDR2 SQIVND (reference sequence). The junction had 8 bases not matched to a gene; V was cut back by 6 bases and J by 4 bases. This CDR3 region has 15 residues.